The 2 T cell receptor beta chains below come from one sample, sequenced in a study of cytomegalovirus exposure and HLA in healthy donors (TCRdb year 2017). The library was prepared using the immunoSEQ multiplex PCR assay. For the multiplex PCR, a mixture combining 60 forward primers for TCR Vbeta segments and 13 reverse primers for TCR Jbeta segments was used. This immuneACCESS table, as held by TCRdb, lists in-frame sequences with V and J called but not all clones. Of the missing ones, under half trace to an unresolved V gene in checked studies; the others have no known cause. The sample has about 150,000 clones on record, around 82% of them singletons. The ten largest clones represent 0.38% of the sample. Sequences were obtained from PBMCs. The receptors derive from a boy younger than 10 in good health and CMV-seronegative.

The genes are TRBV6-1 and TRBJ2-6; perhaps TRBD2 as D (5 bases). V lost 7 bases and J lost 0, with 7 bases in between. Germline loops: CDR1 MNHNS, CDR2 SASEGT. This CDR3 spans 14 amino acids. CDR3 sequence: CASTRGSGANVLTF. CDR3 nucleotide sequence: TGTGCCAGCACCCGGGGCTCTGGGGCCAACGTCCTGACTTTC.

The genes are TRBV7-3 and TRBJ2-2, with 8 bases fitting TRBD2. Germline CDR1 reads SGHTA; CDR2 reads FQGTGA. The trim removed 3 bases at V and 5 bases at J, leaving 11 bases unmatched. There are 17 residues in the CDR3. Here the CDR3 DNA reads TGTGCCAGCAGCTTCCCGGGGAGCGGGAGTCTTACCGGGGAGCTGTTTTTT. Protein sequence: CASSFPGSGSLTGELFF.